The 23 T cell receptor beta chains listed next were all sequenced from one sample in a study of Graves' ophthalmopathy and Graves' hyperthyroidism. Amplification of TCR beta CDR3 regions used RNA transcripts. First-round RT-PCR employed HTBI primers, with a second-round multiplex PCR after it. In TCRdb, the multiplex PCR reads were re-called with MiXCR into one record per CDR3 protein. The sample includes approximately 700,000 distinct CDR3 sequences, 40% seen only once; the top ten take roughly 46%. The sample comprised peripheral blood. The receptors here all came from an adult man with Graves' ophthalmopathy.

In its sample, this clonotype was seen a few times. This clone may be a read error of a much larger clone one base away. CDR3 sequence: CATSYTGGAQPQHF. Here the CDR3 DNA reads TGTGCCACCAGTTATACAGGGGGAGCTCAGCCCCAGCATTTT. V is TRBV24-1 and J is TRBJ1-5; the match to TRBD1 covers 8 bases. J lost 6 bases, V lost 6 bases, and 6 bases had no gene match. This CDR3 region has 14 residues. Per germline, CDR1 KGHDR and CDR2 SFDVKD.

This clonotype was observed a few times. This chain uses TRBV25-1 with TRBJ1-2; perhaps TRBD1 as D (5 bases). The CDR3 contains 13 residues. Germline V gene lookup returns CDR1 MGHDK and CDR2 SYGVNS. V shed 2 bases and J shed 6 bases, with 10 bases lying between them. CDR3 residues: CASSEQGLDGYTF. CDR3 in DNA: TGTGCCAGCAGTGAACAGGGACTTGATGGCTACACCTTC.

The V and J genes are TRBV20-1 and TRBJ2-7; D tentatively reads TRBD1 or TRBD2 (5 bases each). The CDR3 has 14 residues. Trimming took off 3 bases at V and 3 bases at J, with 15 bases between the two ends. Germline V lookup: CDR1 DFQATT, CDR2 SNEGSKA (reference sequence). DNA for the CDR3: TGCAGTGCTAGGTCCGGGACGCTCGACTACGAGCAGTACTTC. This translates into CSARSGTLDYEQYF.

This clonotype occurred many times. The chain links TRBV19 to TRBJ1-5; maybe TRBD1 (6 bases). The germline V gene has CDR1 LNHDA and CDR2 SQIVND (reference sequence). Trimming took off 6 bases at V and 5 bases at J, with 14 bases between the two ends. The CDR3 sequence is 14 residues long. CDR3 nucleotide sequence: TGTGCCAGTAGGGGACTGGGGGCGGATCAGCCCCAGCATTTT. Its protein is CASRGLGADQPQHF.

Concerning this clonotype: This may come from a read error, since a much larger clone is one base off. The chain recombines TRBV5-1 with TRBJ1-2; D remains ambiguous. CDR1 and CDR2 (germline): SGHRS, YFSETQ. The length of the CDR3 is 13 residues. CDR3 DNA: TGTGCCAGCAGCTTGAGAGTTCTCTATGGCTACACCTTC. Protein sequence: CASSLRVLYGYTF.

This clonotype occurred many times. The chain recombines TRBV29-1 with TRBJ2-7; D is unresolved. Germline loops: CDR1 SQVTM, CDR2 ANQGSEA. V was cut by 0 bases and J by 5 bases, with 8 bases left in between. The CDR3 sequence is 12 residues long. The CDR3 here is CSVEDQPHEQYF. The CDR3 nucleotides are TGCAGCGTTGAAGATCAGCCTCACGAGCAGTACTTC.

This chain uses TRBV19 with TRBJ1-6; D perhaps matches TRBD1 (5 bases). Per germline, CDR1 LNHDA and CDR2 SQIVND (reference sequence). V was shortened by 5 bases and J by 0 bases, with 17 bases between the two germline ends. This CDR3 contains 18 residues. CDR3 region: CASSAGGRRLSYNSPLHF. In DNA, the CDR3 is TGTGCCAGTAGTGCCGGGGGGAGGCGCCTCTCCTATAATTCACCCCTCCACTTT.

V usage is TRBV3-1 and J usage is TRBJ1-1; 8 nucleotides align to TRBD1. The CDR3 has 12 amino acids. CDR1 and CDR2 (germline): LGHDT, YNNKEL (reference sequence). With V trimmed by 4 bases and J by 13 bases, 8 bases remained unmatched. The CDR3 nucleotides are TGTGCCAGCAGCCCACGGACAGGGAGTGGTTTCTTT. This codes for CASSPRTGSGFF.

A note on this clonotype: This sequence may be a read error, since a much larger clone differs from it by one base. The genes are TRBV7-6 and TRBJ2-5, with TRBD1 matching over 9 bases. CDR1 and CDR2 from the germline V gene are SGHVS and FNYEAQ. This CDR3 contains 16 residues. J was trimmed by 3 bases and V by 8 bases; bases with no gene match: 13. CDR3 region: CASGKRDRAREETQYF. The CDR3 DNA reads TGTGCCAGCGGCAAAAGGGACAGGGCGAGGGAAGAGACCCAGTACTTC.

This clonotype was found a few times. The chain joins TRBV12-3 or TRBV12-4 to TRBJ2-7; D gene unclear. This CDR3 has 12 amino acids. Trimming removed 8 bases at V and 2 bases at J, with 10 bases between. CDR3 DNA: TGTGCCAGCTCGTTTAGGGCCTACGAGCAGTACTTC. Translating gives CASSFRAYEQYF.

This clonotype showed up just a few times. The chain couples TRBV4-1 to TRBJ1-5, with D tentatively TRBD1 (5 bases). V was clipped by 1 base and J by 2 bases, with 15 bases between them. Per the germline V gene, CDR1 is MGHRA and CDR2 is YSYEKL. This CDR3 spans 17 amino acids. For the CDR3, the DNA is TGCGCCAGCAGCCAAGTAAAAGGGACCCTTGGCAATCAGCCCCAGCATTTT. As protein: CASSQVKGTLGNQPQHF.

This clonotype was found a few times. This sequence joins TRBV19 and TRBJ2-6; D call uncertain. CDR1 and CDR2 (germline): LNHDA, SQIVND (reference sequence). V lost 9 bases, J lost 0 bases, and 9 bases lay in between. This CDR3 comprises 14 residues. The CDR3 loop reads CASRWDSGANVLTF. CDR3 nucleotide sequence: TGTGCCAGCAGATGGGACTCTGGGGCCAACGTCCTGACTTTC.

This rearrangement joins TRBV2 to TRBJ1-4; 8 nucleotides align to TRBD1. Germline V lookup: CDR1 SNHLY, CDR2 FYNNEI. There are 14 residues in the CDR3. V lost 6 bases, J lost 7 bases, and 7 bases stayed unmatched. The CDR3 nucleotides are TGTGCCAGCAGGCGGAGCAGGGGGCTTGAAAAACTGTTTTTT. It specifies CASRRSRGLEKLFF. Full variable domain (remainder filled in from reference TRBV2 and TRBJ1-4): EPEVTQTPSHQVTQMGQEVILRCVPISNHLYFYWYRQILGQKVEFLVSFYNNEISEKSEIFDDQFSVERPDGSNFTLKIRSTKLEDSAMYFCASRRSRGLEKLFFGSGTQLSVL.

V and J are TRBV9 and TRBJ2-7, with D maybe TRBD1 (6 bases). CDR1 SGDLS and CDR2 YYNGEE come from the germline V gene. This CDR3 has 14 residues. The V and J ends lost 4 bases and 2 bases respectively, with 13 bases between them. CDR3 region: CASSIGQRTYEQYF. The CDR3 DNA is TGTGCCAGCAGCATCGGACAGAGGACCTACGAGCAGTACTTC.

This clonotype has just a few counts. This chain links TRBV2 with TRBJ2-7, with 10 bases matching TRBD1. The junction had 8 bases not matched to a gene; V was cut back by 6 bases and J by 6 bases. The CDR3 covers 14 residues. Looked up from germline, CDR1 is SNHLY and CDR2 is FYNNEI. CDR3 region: CASRPPGTGVEQYF. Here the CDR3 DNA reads TGTGCCAGCAGGCCCCCCGGGACAGGGGTCGAGCAGTACTTC.

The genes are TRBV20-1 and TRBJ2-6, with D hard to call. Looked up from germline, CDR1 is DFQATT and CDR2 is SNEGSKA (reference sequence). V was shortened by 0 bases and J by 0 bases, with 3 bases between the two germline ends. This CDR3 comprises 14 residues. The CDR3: CSARDSSGANVLTF. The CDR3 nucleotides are TGCAGTGCTAGAGACAGCTCTGGGGCCAACGTCCTGACTTTC.

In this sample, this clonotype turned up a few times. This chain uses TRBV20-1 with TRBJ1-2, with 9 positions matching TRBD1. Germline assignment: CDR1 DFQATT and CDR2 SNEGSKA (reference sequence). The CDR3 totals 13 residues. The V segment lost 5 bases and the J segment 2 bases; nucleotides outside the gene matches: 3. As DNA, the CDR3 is TGCAGTGCTGGGGACAGGGAGAACTATGGCTACACCTTC. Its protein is CSAGDRENYGYTF.

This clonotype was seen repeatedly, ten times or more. The CDR3 bases are TGTGCCATCAGTGAGTCGCGTGGGCCCGGCATTTACGAGCAGTACTTC. Translation: CAISESRGPGIYEQYF. V and J are TRBV10-3 and TRBJ2-7; D gene uncertain. Trimming stripped 0 bases from V and 4 bases from J, with 16 bases between. Germline CDR1 ENHRY, CDR2 SYGVKD. The CDR3 is 16 amino acids.

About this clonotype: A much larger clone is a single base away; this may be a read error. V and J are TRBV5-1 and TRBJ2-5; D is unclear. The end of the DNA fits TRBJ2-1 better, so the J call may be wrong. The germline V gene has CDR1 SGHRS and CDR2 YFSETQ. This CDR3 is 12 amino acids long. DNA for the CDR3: TGTGCCAGCGTTTCACAGCAAGAGACCCAGTTCTTC. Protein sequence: CASVSQQETQFF.

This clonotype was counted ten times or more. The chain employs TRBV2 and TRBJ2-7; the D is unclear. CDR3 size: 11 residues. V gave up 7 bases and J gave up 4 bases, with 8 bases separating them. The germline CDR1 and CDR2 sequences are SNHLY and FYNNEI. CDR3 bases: TGTGCCAGCAAAGAACGTTACGAGCAGTACTTC. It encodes CASKERYEQYF.

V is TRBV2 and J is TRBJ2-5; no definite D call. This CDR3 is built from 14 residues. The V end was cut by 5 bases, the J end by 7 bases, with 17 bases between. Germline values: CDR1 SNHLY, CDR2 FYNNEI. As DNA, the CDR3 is TGTGCCAGCAGTTTAGGGTTAGCCTTAGGGACCCAGTACTTC. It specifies CASSLGLALGTQYF.

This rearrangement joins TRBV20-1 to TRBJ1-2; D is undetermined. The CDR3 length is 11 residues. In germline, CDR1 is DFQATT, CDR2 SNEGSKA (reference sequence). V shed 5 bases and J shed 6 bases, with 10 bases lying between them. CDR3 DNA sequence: TGCAGTGCTCCCACTGGGAATGGCTACACCTTC. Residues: CSAPTGNGYTF.

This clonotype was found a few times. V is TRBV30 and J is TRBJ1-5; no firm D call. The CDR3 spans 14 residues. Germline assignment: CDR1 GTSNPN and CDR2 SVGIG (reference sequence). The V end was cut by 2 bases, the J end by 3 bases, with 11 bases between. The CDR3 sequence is CAWSSEGPNQPQHF. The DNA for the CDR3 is TGTGCCTGGAGTTCGGAGGGTCCCAATCAGCCCCAGCATTTT.